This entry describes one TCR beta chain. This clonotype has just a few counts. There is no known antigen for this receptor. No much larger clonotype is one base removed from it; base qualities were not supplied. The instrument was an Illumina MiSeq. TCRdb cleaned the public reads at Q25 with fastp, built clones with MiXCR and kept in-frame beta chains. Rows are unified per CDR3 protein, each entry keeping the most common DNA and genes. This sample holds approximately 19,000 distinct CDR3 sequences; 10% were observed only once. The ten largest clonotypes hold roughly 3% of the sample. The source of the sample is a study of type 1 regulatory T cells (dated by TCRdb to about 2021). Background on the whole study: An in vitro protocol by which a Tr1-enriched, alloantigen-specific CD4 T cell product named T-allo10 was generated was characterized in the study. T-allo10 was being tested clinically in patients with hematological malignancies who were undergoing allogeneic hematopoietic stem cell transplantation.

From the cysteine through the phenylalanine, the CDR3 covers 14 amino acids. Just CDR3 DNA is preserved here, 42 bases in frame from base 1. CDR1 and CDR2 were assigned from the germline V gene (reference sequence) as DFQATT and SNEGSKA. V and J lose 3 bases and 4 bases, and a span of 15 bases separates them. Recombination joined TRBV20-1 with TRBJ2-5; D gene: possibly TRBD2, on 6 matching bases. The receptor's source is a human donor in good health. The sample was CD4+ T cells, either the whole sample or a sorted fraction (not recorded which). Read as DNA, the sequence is TGCAGTGCTAGGCCAGGGACTGGGGGAGAGACCCAGTACTTC. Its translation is CSARPGTGGETQYF.